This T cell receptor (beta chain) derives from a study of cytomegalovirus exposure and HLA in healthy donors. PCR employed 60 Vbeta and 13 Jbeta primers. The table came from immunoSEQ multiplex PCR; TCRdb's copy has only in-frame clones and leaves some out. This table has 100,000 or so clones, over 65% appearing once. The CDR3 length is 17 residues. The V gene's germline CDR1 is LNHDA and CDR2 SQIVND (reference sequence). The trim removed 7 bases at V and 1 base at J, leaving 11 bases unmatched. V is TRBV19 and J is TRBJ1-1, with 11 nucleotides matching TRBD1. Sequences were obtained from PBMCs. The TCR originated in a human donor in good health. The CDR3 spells CASMDRGRRSRNTEAFF. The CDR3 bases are TGTGCCAGTATGGACAGGGGGCGTCGGTCCCGGAACACTGAAGCTTTCTTT.